This T cell receptor (beta chain) was retrieved from a study of cytomegalovirus exposure and HLA in healthy donors. PCR employed 60 Vbeta and 13 Jbeta primers. The repertoire was sequenced with immunoSEQ multiplex PCR; TCRdb's copy has only in-frame clones and lacks some. The sample records approximately 77,000 clones, 60% to 80% being singletons. This CDR3 has 14 residues. The germline V gene encodes CDR1 WSHSY and CDR2 SAAADI. The V and J ends lost 3 bases and 3 bases, in that order; junction bases with no gene match: 4. Regarding the study as a whole: Previous analysis showed most TCR beta V segments were productive about 90% or about 30% of the time. Only CMV serostatus was available as immune exposure information.

Worth noting for this clone: Its specificity is not known.

The source material was PBMCs. The source of this sequence is a woman between 35 and 50 years old in good health and CMV-seronegative. The V call is TRBV10-2, the J call TRBJ2-7; TRBD1 aligns across 8 bases. CDR3 loop: CASSDTGGLYEQYF. The CDR3 bases are TGCGCCAGCAGTGACACAGGGGGTCTCTACGAGCAGTACTTC.